This T cell receptor (beta chain) was documented in a study of CD8 T cells in Susac syndrome. Sequencing targeted TCR beta in T cells from blood (CD8+ and CD4+). The CDR3 consists of 14 residues. Germline values: CDR1 SGHVS, CDR2 FNYEAQ. V was pared by 0 bases and J by 2 bases, with 8 bases between. When the RNA was reverse transcribed, random hexamers were used with an input of about 0.45 to 1 ug. It was immunoSEQ multiplex PCR that amplified TCR beta CDR3 across 54 Vbeta and 13 Jbeta. TCRdb itself ran the immunoSEQ multiplex PCR reads through MiXCR, one entry per CDR3 protein. The sample lists some 150,000 distinct CDR3 sequences, approximately 95% occurring once.

The sequencing sample was made of CD4+ T cells from PBMCs. The receptor's source is a human donor in good health. The chain employs TRBV7-6 and TRBJ2-7; no clear D. CDR3 sequence: CASSLAGRAYEQYF. The CDR3 DNA reads as TGTGCCAGCAGCTTAGCCGGCAGAGCCTACGAGCAGTACTTC.